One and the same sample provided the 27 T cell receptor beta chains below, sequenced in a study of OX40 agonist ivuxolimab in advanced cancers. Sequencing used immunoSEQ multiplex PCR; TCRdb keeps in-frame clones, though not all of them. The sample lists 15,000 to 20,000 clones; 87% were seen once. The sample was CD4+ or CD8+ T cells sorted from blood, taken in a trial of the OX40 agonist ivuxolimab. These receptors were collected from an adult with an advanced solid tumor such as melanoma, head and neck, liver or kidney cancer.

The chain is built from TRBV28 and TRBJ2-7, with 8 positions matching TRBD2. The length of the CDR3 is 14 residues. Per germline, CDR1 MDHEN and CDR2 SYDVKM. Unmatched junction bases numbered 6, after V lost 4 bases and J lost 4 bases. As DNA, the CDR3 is TGTGCCAGCAGTTACCCGGGGGGGCTGTACGAGCAGTACTTC. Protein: CASSYPGGLYEQYF.

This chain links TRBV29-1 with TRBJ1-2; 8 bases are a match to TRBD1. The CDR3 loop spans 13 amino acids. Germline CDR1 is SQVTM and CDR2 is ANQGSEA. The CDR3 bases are TGCCAAGCCGGACAGGGCGAATATGATGGCTACACCTTC. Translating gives CQAGQGEYDGYTF. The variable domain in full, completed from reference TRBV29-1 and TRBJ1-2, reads SAVISQKPSRDICQRGTSLTIQCQVDSQVTMMFWYRQQPGQSLTLIATANQGSEATYESGFVIDKFPISRPNLTFSTLTVSNMSPEDSSIYLCQAGQGEYDGYTFGSGTRLTVV.

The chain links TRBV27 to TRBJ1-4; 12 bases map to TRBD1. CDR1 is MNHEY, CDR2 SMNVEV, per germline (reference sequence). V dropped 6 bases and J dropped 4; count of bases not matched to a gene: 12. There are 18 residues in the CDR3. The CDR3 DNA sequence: TGTGCCAGCAGCCGTCACGGGGGACAGGGGGCCGGTAATGAAAAACTGTTTTTT. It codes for CASSRHGGQGAGNEKLFF.

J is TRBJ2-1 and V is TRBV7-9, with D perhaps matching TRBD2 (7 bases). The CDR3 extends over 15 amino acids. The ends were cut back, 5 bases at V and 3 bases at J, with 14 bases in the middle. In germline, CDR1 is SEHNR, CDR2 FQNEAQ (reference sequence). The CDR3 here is CASSPRGGGYNEQFF. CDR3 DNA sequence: TGTGCCAGCAGCCCCCGAGGGGGGGGCTACAATGAGCAGTTCTTC.

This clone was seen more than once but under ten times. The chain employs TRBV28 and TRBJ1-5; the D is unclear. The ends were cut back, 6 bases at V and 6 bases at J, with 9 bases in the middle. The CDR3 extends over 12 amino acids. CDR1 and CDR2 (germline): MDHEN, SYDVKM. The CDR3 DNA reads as TGTGCCAGCAGCATAACCCGTCAGCCCCAGCATTTT. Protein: CASSITRQPQHF.

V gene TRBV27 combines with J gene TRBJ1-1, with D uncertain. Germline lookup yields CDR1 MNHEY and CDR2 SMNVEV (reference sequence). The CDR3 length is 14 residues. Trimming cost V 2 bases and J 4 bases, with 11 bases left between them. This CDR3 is CASSLVGGGTEAFF. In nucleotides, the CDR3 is TGTGCCAGCAGTTTAGTGGGAGGTGGCACTGAAGCTTTCTTT.

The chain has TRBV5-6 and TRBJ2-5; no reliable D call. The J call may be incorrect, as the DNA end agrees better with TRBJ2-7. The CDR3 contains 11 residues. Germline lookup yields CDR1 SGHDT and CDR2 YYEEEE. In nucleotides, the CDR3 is TGTGCCAGCAGCTTGGGGTACGAGCAGTACTTC. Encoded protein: CASSLGYEQYF.

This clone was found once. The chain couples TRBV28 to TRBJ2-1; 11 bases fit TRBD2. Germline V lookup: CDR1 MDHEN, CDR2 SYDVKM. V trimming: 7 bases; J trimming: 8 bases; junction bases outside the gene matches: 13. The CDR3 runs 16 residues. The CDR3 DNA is TGTGCCAGCACACCGATAGCGGGAGGGGATAAGCATGAGCAGTTCTTC. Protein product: CASTPIAGGDKHEQFF.

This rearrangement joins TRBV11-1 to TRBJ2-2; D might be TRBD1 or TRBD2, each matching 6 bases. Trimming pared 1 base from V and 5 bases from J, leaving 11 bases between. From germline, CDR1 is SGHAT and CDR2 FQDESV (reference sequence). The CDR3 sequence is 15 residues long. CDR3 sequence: CASSLVRGGTGELFF. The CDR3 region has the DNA TGTGCCAGCAGCTTAGTCAGGGGAGGAACCGGGGAGCTGTTTTTT.

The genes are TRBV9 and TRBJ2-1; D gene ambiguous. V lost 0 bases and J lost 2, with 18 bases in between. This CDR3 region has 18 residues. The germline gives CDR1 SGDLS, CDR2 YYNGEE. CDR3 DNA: TGTGCCAGCAGCGTAGCAATTCACGGCCGTGACCCCTACAATGAGCAGTTCTTC. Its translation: CASSVAIHGRDPYNEQFF.

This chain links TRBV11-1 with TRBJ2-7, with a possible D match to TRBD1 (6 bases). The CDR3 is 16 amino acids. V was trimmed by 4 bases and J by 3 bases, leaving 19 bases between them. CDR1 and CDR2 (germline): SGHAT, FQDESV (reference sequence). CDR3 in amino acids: CASSSSYSAGVYEQYF. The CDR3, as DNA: TGTGCCAGCAGCTCAAGTTATAGCGCAGGGGTCTACGAGCAGTACTTC.

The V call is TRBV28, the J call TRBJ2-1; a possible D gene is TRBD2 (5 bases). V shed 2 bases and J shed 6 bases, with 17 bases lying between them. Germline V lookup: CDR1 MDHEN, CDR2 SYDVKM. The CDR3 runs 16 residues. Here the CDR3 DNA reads TGTGCCAGCAGTTTACCAGAGGGCAGGAAACTCAATGAGCAGTTCTTC. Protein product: CASSLPEGRKLNEQFF.

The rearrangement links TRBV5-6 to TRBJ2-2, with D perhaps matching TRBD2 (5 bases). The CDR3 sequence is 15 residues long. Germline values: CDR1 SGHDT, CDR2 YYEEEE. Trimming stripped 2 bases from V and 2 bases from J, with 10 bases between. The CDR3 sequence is CASSFGSGNTGELFF. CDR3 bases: TGTGCCAGCAGCTTTGGTTCGGGAAACACCGGGGAGCTGTTTTTT.

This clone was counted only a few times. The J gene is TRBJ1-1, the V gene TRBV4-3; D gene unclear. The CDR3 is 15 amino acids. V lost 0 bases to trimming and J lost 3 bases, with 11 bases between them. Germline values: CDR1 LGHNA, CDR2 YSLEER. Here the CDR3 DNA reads TGCGCCAGCAGCCAAGAGGGAAGCGGGGACACTGAAGCTTTCTTT. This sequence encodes CASSQEGSGDTEAFF.

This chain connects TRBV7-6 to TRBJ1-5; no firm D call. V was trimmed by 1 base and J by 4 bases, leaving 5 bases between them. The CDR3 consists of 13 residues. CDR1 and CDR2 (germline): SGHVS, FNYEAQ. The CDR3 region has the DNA TGTGCCAGCAGCTTAGGGGAGAATCAGCCCCAGCATTTT. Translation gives CASSLGENQPQHF.

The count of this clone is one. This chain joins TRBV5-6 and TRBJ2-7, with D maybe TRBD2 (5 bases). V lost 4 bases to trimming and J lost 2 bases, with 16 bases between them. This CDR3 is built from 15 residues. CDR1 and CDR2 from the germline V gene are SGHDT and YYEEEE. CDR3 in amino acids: CASSLALSGTYEQYF. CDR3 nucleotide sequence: TGTGCCAGCAGCCTGGCCCTGAGCGGCACCTACGAGCAGTACTTC.

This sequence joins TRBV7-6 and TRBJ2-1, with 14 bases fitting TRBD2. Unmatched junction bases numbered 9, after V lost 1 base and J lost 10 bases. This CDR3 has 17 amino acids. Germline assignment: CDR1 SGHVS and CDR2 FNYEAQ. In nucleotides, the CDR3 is TGTGCCAGCAGCTTAGATGGGGGACTAGCGGGAGTGTTGGAGCAGTTCTTC. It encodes CASSLDGGLAGVLEQFF. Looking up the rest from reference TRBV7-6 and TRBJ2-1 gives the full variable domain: GAGVSQSPRYKVTKRGQDVALRCDPISGHVSLYWYRQALGQGPEFLTYFNYEAQQDKSGLPNDRFSAERPEGSISTLTIQRTEQRDSAMYRCASSLDGGLAGVLEQFFGPGTRLTVL.

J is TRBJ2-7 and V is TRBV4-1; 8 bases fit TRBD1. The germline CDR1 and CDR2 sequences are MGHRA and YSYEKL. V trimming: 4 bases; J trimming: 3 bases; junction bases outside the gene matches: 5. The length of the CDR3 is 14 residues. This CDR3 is CASSLLGQDYEQYF. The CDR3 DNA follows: TGCGCCAGCAGCCTCCTGGGACAGGACTACGAGCAGTACTTC.

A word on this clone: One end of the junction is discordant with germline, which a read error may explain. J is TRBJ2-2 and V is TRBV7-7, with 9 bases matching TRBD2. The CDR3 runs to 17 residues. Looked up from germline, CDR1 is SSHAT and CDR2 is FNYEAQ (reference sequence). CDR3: CASSPTLGLAPTGELFF. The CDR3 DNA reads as TGTGCTAGCAGCCCGACCCTCGGACTAGCGCCGACCGGGGAGCTGTTTTTT. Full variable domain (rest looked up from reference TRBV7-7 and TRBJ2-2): GAGVSQSPRYKVTKRGQDVTLRCDPISSHATLYWYQQALGQGPEFLTYFNYEAQPDKSGLPSDRFSAERPEGSISTLTIQRTEQRDSAMYRCASSPTLGLAPTGELFFGEGSRLTVL.

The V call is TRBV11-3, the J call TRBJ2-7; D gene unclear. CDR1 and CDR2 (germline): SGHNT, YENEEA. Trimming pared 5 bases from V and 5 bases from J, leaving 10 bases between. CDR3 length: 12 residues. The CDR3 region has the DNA TGTGCCAGCAGCCCAGGACGGGACGAGCAGTACTTC. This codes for CASSPGRDEQYF.

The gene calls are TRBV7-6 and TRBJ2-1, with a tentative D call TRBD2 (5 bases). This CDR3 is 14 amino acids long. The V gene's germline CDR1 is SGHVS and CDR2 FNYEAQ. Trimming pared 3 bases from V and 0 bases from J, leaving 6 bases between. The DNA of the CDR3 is TGTGCCAGCAGCTTGGCGGGCTCCTACAATGAGCAGTTCTTC. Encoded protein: CASSLAGSYNEQFF.

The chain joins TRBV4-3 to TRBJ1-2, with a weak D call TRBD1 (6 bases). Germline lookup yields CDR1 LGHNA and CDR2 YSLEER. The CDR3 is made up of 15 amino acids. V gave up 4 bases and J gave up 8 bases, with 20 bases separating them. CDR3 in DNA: TGCGCCAGCAGCCGCGACAGGACGGGCTTAGGAGGCTACACCTTC. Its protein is CASSRDRTGLGGYTF.

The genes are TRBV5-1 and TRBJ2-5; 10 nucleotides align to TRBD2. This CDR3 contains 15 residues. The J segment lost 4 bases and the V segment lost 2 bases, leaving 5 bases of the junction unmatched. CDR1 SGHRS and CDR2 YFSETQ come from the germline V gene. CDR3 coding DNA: TGCGCCAGCAGCTTCGGATTAGCGGGGGGAGAGACCCAGTACTTC. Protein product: CASSFGLAGGETQYF.

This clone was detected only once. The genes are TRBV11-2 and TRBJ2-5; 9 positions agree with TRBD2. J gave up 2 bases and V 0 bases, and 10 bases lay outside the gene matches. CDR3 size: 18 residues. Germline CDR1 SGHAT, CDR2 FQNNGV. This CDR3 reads CASSLDPLAGTIQETQYF. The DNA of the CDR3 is TGTGCCAGCAGCTTAGATCCCCTAGCGGGGACGATTCAAGAGACCCAGTACTTC.

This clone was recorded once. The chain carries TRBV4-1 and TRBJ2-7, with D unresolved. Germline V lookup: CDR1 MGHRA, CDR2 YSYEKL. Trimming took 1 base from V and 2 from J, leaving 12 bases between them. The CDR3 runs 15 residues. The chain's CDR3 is CASSQVPGRTYEQYF. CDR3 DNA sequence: TGCGCCAGCAGCCAAGTTCCAGGAAGGACCTACGAGCAGTACTTC.

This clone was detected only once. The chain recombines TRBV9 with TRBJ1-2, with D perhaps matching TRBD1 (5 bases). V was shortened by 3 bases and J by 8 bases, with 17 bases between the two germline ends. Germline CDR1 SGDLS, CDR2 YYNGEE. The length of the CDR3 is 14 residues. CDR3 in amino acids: CASSGDGTARGYTF. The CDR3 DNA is TGTGCCAGCAGCGGAGACGGGACGGCCCGGGGCTACACCTTC. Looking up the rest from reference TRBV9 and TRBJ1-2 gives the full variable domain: DSGVTQTPKHLITATGQRVTLRCSPRSGDLSVYWYQQSLDQGLQFLIQYYNGEERAKGNILERFSAQQFPDLHSELNLSSLELGDSALYFCASSGDGTARGYTFGSGTRLTVV.

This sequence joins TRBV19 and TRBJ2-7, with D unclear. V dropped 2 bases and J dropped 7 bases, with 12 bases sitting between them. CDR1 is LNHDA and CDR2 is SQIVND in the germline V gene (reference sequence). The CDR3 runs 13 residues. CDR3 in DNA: TGTGCCAGTAGTATAAACGGGCTACGGGAGCAGTACTTC. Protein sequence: CASSINGLREQYF.